These 5 T cell receptor beta chains came from one sample sequenced in a study of control samples from healthy donors and cancer patients. Repertoires were generated with immunoSEQ multiplex PCR, while TCRdb's copy carries only in-frame clones and drops some. The data contain 100,000 to 150,000 clones, 87% of them singletons. The specimen sequenced was blood. These receptors were obtained from a man aged 35-49 years in good health.

The chain has TRBV5-5 and TRBJ2-2; D may match TRBD1 or TRBD2 (5 bases each). Germline CDR1 reads SGHKS; CDR2 reads YYEKEE (reference sequence). The V gene lost 7 bases and the J gene lost 6 bases, with 16 bases spanning the gap. The CDR3 spans 14 residues. As DNA, the CDR3 is TGTGCCAGCGTCCGGGACCCCGAGGCCGGGGAGCTGTTTTTT. Translation: CASVRDPEAGELFF.

The table lists this clone with a few counts. V gene TRBV4-3 combines with J gene TRBJ2-7; D may be TRBD1 (5 bases). Germline CDR1 and CDR2: LGHNA and YSLEER. The CDR3 consists of 14 residues. Trimming cost V 4 bases and J 5 bases, with 15 bases left between them. The CDR3 spells CASSRSRVPNEQYF. CDR3 DNA: TGCGCCAGCAGCCGCAGCAGGGTCCCCAACGAGCAGTACTTC.

The V and J genes are TRBV12-5 and TRBJ1-3, with D unresolved. CDR1 is LGHNT, CDR2 FRNRAP, per germline. The CDR3 covers 17 residues. Trimming took 0 bases from V and 1 from J, leaving 13 bases between them. This chain's CDR3 is CASGLVLEKGSGNTIYF. The DNA for the CDR3 is TGTGCTAGTGGTTTGGTACTTGAGAAAGGTTCTGGAAACACCATATATTTT.

J is TRBJ1-2 and V is TRBV19, with 8 bases fitting TRBD1. The trim removed 7 bases at V and 3 bases at J, leaving 7 bases unmatched. CDR3 length equals 14 residues. The germline CDR1 and CDR2 sequences are LNHDA and SQIVND (reference sequence). In nucleotides, the CDR3 is TGTGCCAGTACCCCGGACAGGGCTTACTATGGCTACACCTTC. Translation gives CASTPDRAYYGYTF.

The J gene is TRBJ1-2, the V gene TRBV7-2; 7 bases fit TRBD1. Germline values: CDR1 SGHTA, CDR2 FQGNSA. Trimming took 7 bases from V and 4 from J; bases not matched to a gene: 6. This CDR3 has 13 residues. The CDR3 loop reads CASIAGTAYGYTF. In DNA form, the CDR3 reads TGTGCCAGCATCGCCGGGACAGCCTATGGCTACACCTTC. Using reference TRBV7-2 and TRBJ1-2 for the parts outside the CDR3, the full variable domain is GAGVSQSPSNKVTEKGKDVELRCDPISGHTALYWYRQSLGQGLEFLIYFQGNSAPDKSGLPSDRFSAERTGGSVSTLTIQRTQQEDSAVYLCASIAGTAYGYTFGSGTRLTVV.